This TCR beta chain was obtained from a study of blood T cell repertoires in COVID-19 (dated by TCRdb to the early 2020s). Broadly, across the study: Samples from collaborators originated in the United States, Italy and Spain and spanned both the acute and convalescent phases of COVID-19. A freely available public database, intended as a resource for researchers studying the immune response to SARS-CoV-2, is where the repertoires were released. HLA class I and class II types, where available, came from metadata supplied by the sample provider rather than from assay-based typing. The prospective study material was composed of cDNA or gDNA derived from T cells, B-cell-depleted T cells, or PBMCs. Deeply sampled blood TCRbeta repertoires from subjects exposed to, actively infected with, or recovered from COVID-19 were included in the dataset. Samples were obtained from the ongoing ImmuneRACE study (first 160 participants) and from over a thousand subjects provided by 6 global collaborators. A de-identified subject ID, COVID-19 status, age in years and sex were almost always included in the sample metadata.

TCRbeta CDR3 regions were amplified from genomic DNA by means of the immunoSEQ Assay, a bias-controlled multiplex PCR. The authors' analysis ran thus. Within the assay, amplification of reference gene primers was used to estimate how many nucleated cells each sample contained. To quantify the absolute abundance of each unique TCRbeta CDR3 rearrangement, sequence reads were collapsed and filtered. For each sample, productive Simpson clonality was calculated as the square root of Simpson's diversity index over productive rearrangements. In its TCRdb copy, this immuneACCESS table keeps in-frame sequences only and misses some clones. Where compared with another copy, unresolved V genes explain less than half of these, and the others have no known cause. Clone size and V and J calls were adopted from that table, with D and trimming inferred from the DNA. This sample is represented by approximately 210,000 clones; approximately 85% of them were singletons. Clones ranked in the top ten supply 4.5% to 5.5% of the sample.

The collaborating institutions used their own protocols to collect whole blood in K2EDTA tubes. For TCRbeta analysis, collaborators shipped samples as frozen whole blood, isolated PBMCs, or DNA extracted from either of those sample types. In regard to this clone: Its antigen specificity is not known. Base qualities are missing; no much larger clone stands one base away.

What the study reported, not specific to this receptor: Clinical and demographic metadata were provided uncurated, with the amount varying by source and participant.

The sample comprised peripheral blood. The clonotype originates from a woman between 65 and 79 years old with active or convalescent COVID-19.

CDR3 sequence: CASRSTGKRHNEQFF. The nucleotides read TGTGCCAGCAGATCAACAGGGAAGAGGCACAATGAGCAGTTCTTC. The sequence joins TRBV28 to TRBJ2-1; the D gene is possibly TRBD1, with 6 bases matching. Reading the germline V gene gives CDR1 MDHEN and CDR2 SYDVKM. V is cut by 6 bases and J by 5 bases, and the space between the germline ends is 17 bases. Including the terminal cysteine and phenylalanine, the CDR3 comprises 15 residues. Of the read, only the CDR3 DNA is kept; its 45 bases are in frame from base 1.